Below are 27 T cell receptor delta chains sequenced from a single sample in a study of γδ T cells in repeated Plasmodium falciparum infection. TCRdb called clones from the multiplex PCR reads again using CATT. The sample consists of 75,000 to 95,000 delta-chain clones, 0.95% to 1% of them appearing once. Flow sorting of PBMC yielded separate Vgamma9/Vdelta2+ and Vdelta2-negative gammadelta T cell populations for bulk repertoire analysis. The specimen sequenced was gamma-delta T cells from blood. Receptor source: a pool of human donors (malaria-infected and uninfected, not separated).

This clone came up a few times. A far more abundant clone sits one base away, making this likely a read error. This specimen includes other DNA sequences encoding the same CDR3. V and J are TRDV3 and TRDJ1; TRDD3 aligns across 9 bases. From germline, CDR1 is TVYSNPD and CDR2 GDNSRS (reference sequence). Losses at the gene ends were 5 bases for V and 0 bases for J; bases not matched to a gene: 34. The CDR3 totals 23 residues. The DNA of the CDR3 is TGTGCCCCACATTTCGACGATTCCTTCCATAAGGTACTGGGGGACGGGTACACCGATAAACTCATCTTT. It yields the protein CAPHFDDSFHKVLGDGYTDKLIF.

Comments on this clone: TCRdb has a much larger clone's protein, which differs at residue 13 from the translation of this DNA, likely because of a read error; what is shown is the protein translated from the DNA. This chain links TRDV2 with TRDJ1; maybe TRDD3 (6 bases). Germline lookup yields CDR1 GEAIGNYY and CDR2 EKD. The CDR3 loop spans 15 amino acids. The CDR3 nucleotides read TGTGCCTGTGTCGCAGTACTGGGCTACACCGATAAATTCATCTTT. It yields the protein CACVAVLGYTDKFIF.

Notes on this clone: TCRdb pairs this DNA with a much larger clone's protein that differs at residue 4, likely a read error; the protein shown was translated from the DNA. The chain couples TRDV1 to TRDJ1; 8 nucleotides align to TRDD2. With 7 bases clipped from V and 0 bases from J, the junction kept 19 bases outside the gene matches. CDR3 length: 19 amino acids. In germline, CDR1 is TSWWSYY, CDR2 QGS. The CDR3: CALVIDFLLRLTNTDKLIF. CDR3 bases: TGTGCTCTTGTGATAGACTTCCTACTCCGACTTACTAACACCGATAAACTCATCTTT.

This clone has a count of ten or more. TCRdb records a much larger clone's protein for this DNA, with a difference at residue 13 that likely arises from a read error; the protein given is the translation of the DNA. This sequence joins TRDV2 and TRDJ1; 8 positions match TRDD3. TCRdb offers no J gene call, so here the DNA was matched to germline to obtain one. Germline V gene lookup returns CDR1 GEAIGNYY and CDR2 EKD. The CDR3 spans 17 residues. The chain's CDR3 is CACDTVSGIRNTNKLIF. CDR3 nucleotides: TGTGCCTGTGACACCGTCTCCGGGATACGAAACACCAATAAACTCATCTTT.

Details on this clone: Only one base separates this from a far larger clonotype, so it likely reflects a read error. Other DNA sequences from this sample encode an identical CDR3 as well. The rearrangement links TRDV2 to TRDJ1; D uncertain. The J gene is not listed in TCRdb, so it was assigned here from a DNA match to germline. This CDR3 has 19 amino acids. CDR1 and CDR2 (germline): GEAIGNYY, EKD. The CDR3 nucleotides read TGCGCCTGTGTGGGCACTTGGAAAGGAATCTCACTCCACACCGATAAACTCATCTTT. Residues: CACVGTWKGISLHTDKLIF.

This clone was seen a handful of times. Translating this DNA gives a protein that differs at residue 11 from the TCRdb one, which belongs to a much larger clone; a read error is likely, and the protein shown is this translation. The chain has TRDV2 and TRDJ1; D remains unclear. The J gene, left out of TCRdb, was set here by checking the DNA against germline. This CDR3 has 15 amino acids. Germline V gene sequence: CDR1 GEAIGNYY, CDR2 EKD. The CDR3 sequence is CACDTVGQYTNKLIF. The DNA of the CDR3 is TGTGCCTGTGACACCGTTGGACAGTACACCAATAAACTCATCTTT.

This clone has a handful of counts. A read error is likely here: a far larger clone is one base away. Different DNA sequences within this sample yield the same CDR3. V gene TRDV2 combines with J gene TRDJ1; 8 bases match TRDD3. Assignment of the J gene here rests on matching the DNA to germline, because TCRdb gives none. V was pared by 3 bases and J by 0 bases, with 8 bases of the junction left unmatched. This CDR3 comprises 16 residues. Per the germline V gene, CDR1 is GEAIGNYY and CDR2 is EKD. The CDR3 loop is CACDPLGAQYTDKLIF. CDR3 nucleotides: TGTGCCTGTGACCCACTGGGGGCGCAGTACACCGATAAACTCATCTTT.

This clone has more than one count but fewer than ten. For this DNA, TCRdb reports the protein of a much larger clone, which diverges at residue 14, most likely from a read error; the protein presented here is translated directly from the DNA. The V segment is TRDV2, and no J call was made; the D segment call TRDD3 is taken from the table without a DNA check. This CDR3 is built from 18 residues. Germline V CDR1 and CDR2: GEAIGNYY, EKD. For the CDR3, the DNA is TGTGCCTGTGACACCGTAACCCCACTGGGGGACCGCTCCGAGTTGCTCATCTTT. This encodes CACDTVTPLGDRSELLIF.

Of note for this clone: TCRdb's protein for this DNA is that of a much larger clone and differs from the translation at residue 4, likely a read error; the protein shown is the DNA translation. The chain is built from TRDV2 and TRDJ1, with 10 positions matching TRDD3. The J gene comes from matching the DNA to germline here; TCRdb lacks it. This CDR3 is 20 amino acids long. V trimming: 5 bases; J trimming: 1 base; junction bases outside the gene matches: 21. Germline values: CDR1 GEAIGNYY, CDR2 EKD. CDR3 residues: CACGTNRTGGWTPGTDKLIF. The DNA of the CDR3 is TGTGCCTGTGGCACAAACCGTACTGGGGGATGGACCCCGGGCACCGATAAACTCATCTTT.

Concerning this clone: This probably arose from a read error, given a far larger clone one base away. Other DNA sequences within the sample encode an identical CDR3. The J gene has no call, while the V gene is TRDV2; the table's D gene call, TRDD3, was not cross checked with the DNA. The CDR3 extends over 19 amino acids. Looked up from germline, CDR1 is GEAIGNYY and CDR2 is EKD. The CDR3 DNA follows: TGTGCCTGTGACCTTCTCGCTACTGGGGAGAATGAAGAGGCCGGTAAGCTCATCTTT. The encoded protein is CACDLLATGENEEAGKLIF.

In this sample, this clone turned up a few times. A read error is the likely source, as a far larger clone sits one nucleotide away. Other nucleotide sequences in the sample specify the same CDR3. No J gene was assigned, while the V gene was called as TRDV2; the DNA was not used to check the table's D call, TRDD3. The CDR3 is 15 amino acids. CDR1 and CDR2 from the germline V gene are GEAIGNYY and EKD. The CDR3 region is CACDVLGDLTAQLFF. The CDR3, as DNA: TGTGCCTGTGACGTACTGGGGGATTTGACAGCACAGCTCTTCTTT.

This clone was observed at least ten times. The gene calls are TRDV2 and TRDJ1; 11 bases fit TRDD3. TCRdb is silent on the J gene; assignment here came from matching the DNA to germline. The germline V gene encodes CDR1 GEAIGNYY and CDR2 EKD. CDR3 length: 18 residues. Losses at the gene ends were 3 bases for V and 7 bases for J; bases not matched to a gene: 18. The DNA for the CDR3 is TGTGCCTGTGACGCTCTACTGGGGGATATAACCGGTTCTAGTAAACTCATCTTT. Protein: CACDALLGDITGSSKLIF.

This clone showed up just a few times. TCRdb records a much larger clone's protein for this DNA, with a difference at residue 9 that likely arises from a read error; the protein given is the translation of the DNA. The rearrangement joins TRDV1 to TRDJ1; D perhaps matches TRDD3 (5 bases). The CDR3 totals 19 residues. Germline CDR1 TSWWSYY, CDR2 QGS. CDR3 coding DNA: TGTGCCCTTGGGGAAAAAATTATCGAGATACTAACTTTCACCGATAAACTCATCTTT. Its translation is CALGEKIIEILTFTDKLIF.

This clone was detected a few times. A read error is the likely source, as a far larger clone sits one nucleotide away. The sample has other DNA sequences that encode this CDR3 too. The V gene is TRDV1; the J gene was not called; whether TRDD2, the table's D call, matches the DNA was not checked. CDR3 size: 21 residues. Per the germline V gene, CDR1 is TSWWSYY and CDR2 is QGS. This CDR3 reads CALGELAFLPPRLGITDKLIF. CDR3 coding DNA: TGTGCTCTTGGGGAATTGGCCTTCCTACCGCCACGGCTGGGAATCACCGATAAACTCATCTTC.

This clone showed up just a few times. TCRdb's protein, taken from a much larger clone, differs from this DNA's translation at residue 19, likely owing to a read error; the protein displayed comes from the DNA. V is TRDV1 and J is TRDJ1; possible D gene TRDD2, 6 bases. CDR1 is TSWWSYY, CDR2 QGS, per germline. This CDR3 has 20 amino acids. The CDR3 here is CALGESTFPLPQLYCCKLTF. The DNA for the CDR3 is TGTGCTCTTGGGGAATCTACCTTTCCCCTTCCACAGTTGTACTGCTGTAAACTCACCTTT.

This clone appeared a few times. This sequence is one base from a far larger clone and is likely a read error. This sample includes further DNA sequences coding for the same CDR3. V gene TRDV1 combines with J gene TRDJ1, with D possibly TRDD1 on 5 matching bases. CDR3 length: 19 amino acids. V lost 4 bases and J lost 3, with 27 bases in between. Germline V gene lookup returns CDR1 TSWWSYY and CDR2 QGS. This CDR3 reads CALGGHPIPLGNRPDKLIF. CDR3 DNA sequence: TGTGCTCTTGGGGGACATCCCATACCCCTCGGGAATAGACCCGATAAACTCATCTTT.

Comments on this clone: TCRdb lists the protein of a much larger clone for this DNA, which differs at residue 11, so this is likely a read error; the protein given here is translated from the DNA itself. J is TRDJ1 and V is TRDV1; 7 positions agree with TRDD2. The CDR3 length is 16 residues. V was clipped by 3 bases and J by 4 bases; unmatched bases: 11. Germline V gene sequence: CDR1 TSWWSYY, CDR2 QGS. The CDR3 protein is CALGDNLPPDIDKLIF. CDR3 DNA: TGTGCTCTTGGGGATAACCTTCCTCCGGACATCGATAAACTCATCTTT.

This clone was observed a handful of times. A much larger clone lies one base from this, so it may be a read error. J is TRDJ1 and V is TRDV2; 10 nucleotides line up with TRDD3. The J gene, missing from TCRdb, was assigned here through DNA to germline matching. The CDR3 is 14 residues long. V lost 5 bases to trimming and J lost 7 bases; unmatched junction nucleotides: 9. From germline, CDR1 is GEAIGNYY and CDR2 EKD. The CDR3 DNA is TGTGCCTGTGGCAGCCTGGGGGATAACGGTAAACTCATCTTT. Amino acids: CACGSLGDNGKLIF.

This clone was seen a few times. A far larger clone is only one base removed, so a read error is likely. This sample includes further DNA sequences coding for the same CDR3. This chain connects TRDV2 to TRDJ1, with a tentative D call TRDD2 (5 bases). The CDR3 contains 17 residues. Germline V CDR1 and CDR2: GEAIGNYY, EKD. The ends were cut back, 5 bases at V and 2 bases at J, with 23 bases in the middle. Here the CDR3 DNA reads TGTGCCTGTGGCCCTAGTGGGACCTACTCCCGGACCGATAAACTCATCTTT. Protein product: CACGPSGTYSRTDKLIF.

This clone was seen only a few times. It is likely a read error: a sequence one base away is far more abundant. This specimen includes other DNA sequences encoding the same CDR3. The chain joins TRDV1 to TRDJ1; 9 bases fit TRDD2. TCRdb records no J gene; here it was assigned by comparing the DNA to germline. This CDR3 region has 28 residues. The germline gives CDR1 TSWWSYY, CDR2 QGS. CDR3 protein: CALGEYPPSYLVQRTGAGVVTYTDKLIF. Written as DNA, the CDR3 is TGTGCTCTTGGGGAATATCCCCCTTCCTACTTAGTTCAGAGAACTGGGGCGGGGGTCGTGACGTACACTGATAAACTCATCTTT.

A few counts support this clone. A read error likely explains this, since a far larger clone differs by one base. Distinct nucleotide sequences in the sample also encode this CDR3. The chain joins TRDV2 to TRDJ1, with a possible D match to TRDD3 (6 bases). Here the J gene was assigned by germline matching of the DNA, as TCRdb has none. Trimming removed 3 bases at V and 0 bases at J, with 28 bases between. The CDR3 runs to 20 residues. Germline CDR1 GEAIGNYY, CDR2 EKD. Here the CDR3 DNA reads TGTGCCTGTGACCGCCCCGGGTACCCGACTTCTGGGGAAAACACCGATAAACTCATCTTT. Amino acid sequence: CACDRPGYPTSGENTDKLIF.

This clone has a handful of counts. TCRdb has a much larger clone's protein, which differs at residue 6 from the translation of this DNA, likely because of a read error; what is shown is the protein translated from the DNA. V gene TRDV2 combines with J gene TRDJ2, with 8 bases lining up with TRDD3. As TCRdb names no J gene, one was assigned here on the basis of a DNA match to germline. Looked up from germline, CDR1 is GEAIGNYY and CDR2 is EKD. The CDR3 sequence is 16 residues long. V dropped 0 bases and J dropped 7; count of bases not matched to a gene: 9. The CDR3 region is CACDTALPGGLAQLFF. The CDR3 nucleotides read TGTGCCTGTGACACCGCTTTGCCTGGGGGACTAGCACAACTCTTCTTT.

This clone was counted between two and nine times. This is likely an artifact of a read error, given a far larger clone one base away. Within the sample, other DNA sequences also encode this same CDR3. This rearrangement joins TRDV1 to TRDJ1, with 10 bases identical to TRDD3. TCRdb supplies no J gene; here it was assigned by aligning the nucleotide sequence to germline. CDR1 TSWWSYY and CDR2 QGS come from the germline V gene. This CDR3 is built from 22 residues. CDR3 protein: CALGCRSYFKHWGIPATDKLIF. The DNA of the CDR3 is TGTGCCCTTGGATGCCGTTCCTACTTTAAACACTGGGGGATTCCGGCCACCGATAAACTCATCTTT.

This clone was counted many times. This DNA translates differently at residue 3 from the TCRdb protein, which is that of a much larger clone; a read error is likely, and the protein shown is the DNA's own translation. This specimen includes other DNA sequences encoding the same CDR3. The rearrangement uses TRDV2 and TRDJ1, with 10 bases lining up with TRDD3. Germline V gene sequence: CDR1 GEAIGNYY, CDR2 EKD. This CDR3 is 17 amino acids long. CDR3 nucleotide sequence: TGTGCCCGTGACACCGTAGGGGGATACGCGGATCCCGATAAACTCATCTTT. Protein: CARDTVGGYADPDKLIF.

A few counts support this clone. The protein recorded in TCRdb matches a much larger clone and deviates from this DNA's translation at residue 6, suggesting a read error; the protein here is obtained by translating the DNA. V is TRDV1 and J is TRDJ1; D is ambiguous. In the absence of a J gene in TCRdb, the DNA was matched to germline to assign it here. CDR1 is TSWWSYY and CDR2 is QGS in the germline V gene. The V and J ends lost 3 bases and 0 bases respectively, with 17 bases between them. This CDR3 is 17 amino acids long. The CDR3 DNA sequence: TGTGCTCTTGGGGAGGGGCACCCCGTCTCTTACACCGATAAACTCATCTTT. Translating gives CALGEGHPVSYTDKLIF.

Of note for this clone: TCRdb's listed protein matches a much larger clone and diverges from this DNA's translation at residue 3, likely through a read error; the protein shown comes from the DNA. The chain couples TRDV2 to TRDJ3; 13 bases are shared with TRDD3. The J gene comes from matching the DNA to germline here; TCRdb lacks it. The V gene's germline CDR1 is GEAIGNYY and CDR2 EKD. This CDR3 is 21 amino acids long. The CDR3 is CARDPILGDTGASWDTRQMFF. CDR3 DNA: TGTGCCCGTGACCCAATACTGGGGGATACGGGAGCGTCCTGGGACACCCGACAGATGTTTTTC.

A word on this clone: This likely stems from a read error, as it lies one base from a far larger clone. Other DNA sequences in the sample encode the same CDR3. The chain has TRDV2 and TRDJ1; D is possibly TRDD3 (6 bases). TCRdb gives no J gene; it was assigned here by matching the DNA to germline. Trimming shortened V by 2 bases and J by 8 bases, and 14 bases separated the two germline ends. The CDR3 loop spans 13 amino acids. CDR1 is GEAIGNYY, CDR2 EKD, per germline. CDR3 nucleotides: TGTGCCTGTGACAGGGGGGGAAGAGGGAAACTCATCTTT. Its translation is CACDRGGRGKLIF.